This is a list of T cell receptor beta chains from one sample in a study of blood T cell repertoires in COVID-19. The protocol was immunoSEQ multiplex PCR, while the TCRdb copy is restricted to in-frame clones and leaves out a portion. The repertoire holds a few hundred thousand clones, with approximately 88% as singletons. Sequencing was performed on PBMCs or T cells enriched from blood (not recorded which). Every receptor here comes from a woman aged 40 to 55 with acute COVID-19. CDR3s include the opening cysteine and the closing phenylalanine or tryptophan. D genes are given only for firm matches. Some rows mark clone size as missing; the rest say once, few, many or name a class of expanded clone.

V gene: TRBV28; D gene: TRBD2; J gene: TRBJ2-7; clone size: -; CDR3 protein: CASSLWGCERGSGNYEQYF; CDR3 DNA: TGTGCCAGCAGTTTATGGGGGTGCGAGCGGGGGAGCGGGAACTACGAGCAGTACTTC
V gene: TRBV10-1; D gene: TRBD2; J gene: TRBJ2-7; clone size: -; CDR3 protein: CASSGLAGVEQYF; CDR3 DNA: TGCGCCAGCAGTGGACTAGCGGGCGTCGAGCAGTACTTC
V gene: TRBV10-1; D gene: TRBD1; J gene: TRBJ1-6; clone size: -; CDR3 protein: CASSGGQDNSPLHF; CDR3 DNA: TGCGCCAGCAGTGGGGGACAGGATAATTCACCCCTCCACTTT
V gene: TRBV14; D gene: -; J gene: TRBJ2-3; clone size: -; CDR3 protein: CASSQDRAGTQYF; CDR3 DNA: TGTGCCAGCAGCCAAGATCGGGCGGGCACGCAGTATTTT
V gene: TRBV5-1; D gene: TRBD1; J gene: TRBJ2-2; clone size: many; CDR3 protein: CASSFWDSTGELFF; CDR3 DNA: TGCGCCAGCAGCTTTTGGGACAGCACCGGGGAGCTGTTTTTT
V gene: TRBV6-5; D gene: -; J gene: TRBJ2-1; clone size: -; CDR3 protein: CASSLAASSYNEQFF; CDR3 DNA: TGTGCCAGCAGCTTAGCGGCGAGCTCCTACAATGAGCAGTTCTTC
V gene: TRBV10-2; D gene: TRBD1; J gene: TRBJ1-6; clone size: -; CDR3 protein: CASIRDRYSPLHF; CDR3 DNA: TGCGCCAGCATCCGGGACAGGTATTCACCCCTCCACTTT
V gene: TRBV18; D gene: -; J gene: TRBJ1-3; clone size: -; CDR3 protein: CASSPAGPTPAGNTIYF; CDR3 DNA: TGTGCCAGCTCACCAGCGGGCCCTACGCCGGCTGGAAACACCATATATTTT
V gene: TRBV5-4; D gene: TRBD1; J gene: TRBJ2-1; clone size: -; CDR3 protein: CASSLRTGGYYNEQFF; CDR3 DNA: TGTGCCAGCAGCCTCCGGACAGGGGGGTATTACAATGAGCAGTTCTTC
V gene: TRBV19; D gene: -; J gene: TRBJ1-2; clone size: -; CDR3 protein: CASHRVDNYGYTF; CDR3 DNA: TGTGCCAGCCATAGAGTCGATAACTATGGCTACACCTTC
V gene: TRBV24-1; D gene: -; J gene: TRBJ2-1; clone size: -; CDR3 protein: CATSVAGTSYNEQFF; CDR3 DNA: TGTGCCACCAGTGTGGCCGGGACTTCATACAATGAGCAGTTCTTC
V gene: TRBV2; D gene: -; J gene: TRBJ1-1; clone size: -; CDR3 protein: CASRRQAALNTEAFF; CDR3 DNA: TGTGCCAGCAGAAGACAGGCCGCACTGAACACTGAAGCTTTCTTT
V gene: TRBV5-1; D gene: TRBD1; J gene: TRBJ1-4; clone size: -; CDR3 protein: CASSTTGEGEKLFF; CDR3 DNA: TGCGCCAGCAGCACGACAGGGGAAGGTGAAAAACTGTTTTTT
V gene: TRBV2; D gene: -; J gene: TRBJ1-2; clone size: -; CDR3 protein: CASMPGSNYGYTF; CDR3 DNA: TGTGCCAGCATGCCCGGGTCCAACTATGGCTACACCTTC
V gene: TRBV5-4; D gene: -; J gene: TRBJ2-5; clone size: -; CDR3 protein: CASSFRGQETQYF; CDR3 DNA: TGTGCCAGCAGCTTCCGGGGACAAGAGACCCAGTACTTC
V gene: TRBV9; D gene: TRBD1; J gene: TRBJ1-6; clone size: -; CDR3 protein: CASSDGKRTGKIHF; CDR3 DNA: TGTGCCAGCAGTGATGGCAAGAGGACAGGGAAGATCCACTTT
V gene: TRBV5-1; D gene: -; J gene: TRBJ1-1; clone size: -; CDR3 protein: CASTAGFGNTEAFF; CDR3 DNA: TGCGCCAGCACCGCGGGATTTGGGAACACTGAAGCTTTCTTT
V gene: TRBV28; D gene: TRBD2; J gene: TRBJ2-3; clone size: -; CDR3 protein: CASSLTSGNTDTQYF; CDR3 DNA: TGTGCCAGCAGTTTGACTAGCGGGAACACAGATACGCAGTATTTT
V gene: TRBV27; D gene: -; J gene: TRBJ1-6; clone size: -; CDR3 protein: CASSLSRDWRVGYNSPLHF; CDR3 DNA: TGTGCCAGCAGTTTATCCCGGGACTGGAGGGTCGGCTATAATTCACCCCTCCACTTT
V gene: TRBV18; D gene: -; J gene: TRBJ1-3; clone size: -; CDR3 protein: CASSPPGFTDTGTIYF; CDR3 DNA: TGTGCCAGCTCACCACCGGGGTTCACAGATACAGGCACCATATATTTT
V gene: TRBV11-3; D gene: TRBD2; J gene: TRBJ2-3; clone size: -; CDR3 protein: CASSLGGLAGTDTQYF; CDR3 DNA: TGTGCCAGCAGCTTAGGTGGACTAGCCGGCACAGATACGCAGTATTTT
V gene: TRBV6-5; D gene: TRBD1; J gene: TRBJ1-2; clone size: once; CDR3 protein: CASVGDRGLGGYTF; CDR3 DNA: TGTGCCAGCGTGGGGGACAGGGGGCTTGGTGGCTACACCTTC